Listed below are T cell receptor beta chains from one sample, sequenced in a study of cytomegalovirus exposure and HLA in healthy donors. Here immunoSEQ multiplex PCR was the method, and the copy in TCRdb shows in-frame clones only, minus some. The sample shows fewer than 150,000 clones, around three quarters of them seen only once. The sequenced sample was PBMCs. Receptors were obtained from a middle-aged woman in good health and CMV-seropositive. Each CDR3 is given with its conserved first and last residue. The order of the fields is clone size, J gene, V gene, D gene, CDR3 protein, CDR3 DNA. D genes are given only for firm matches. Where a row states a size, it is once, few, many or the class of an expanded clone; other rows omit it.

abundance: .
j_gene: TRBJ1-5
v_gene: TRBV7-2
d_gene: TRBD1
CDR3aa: CASRRTGGNQPQHF
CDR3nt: TGTGCCAGCAGGCGGACAGGTGGCAATCAGCCCCAGCATTTT

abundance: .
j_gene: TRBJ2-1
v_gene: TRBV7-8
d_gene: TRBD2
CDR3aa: CASDAGGYNEQFF
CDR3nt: TGTGCCAGCGATGCGGGAGGGTACAATGAGCAGTTCTTC

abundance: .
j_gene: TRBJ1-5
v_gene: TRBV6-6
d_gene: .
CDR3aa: CASSYQNQPQHF
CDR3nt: TGTGCCAGCAGTTACCAAAATCAGCCCCAGCATTTT

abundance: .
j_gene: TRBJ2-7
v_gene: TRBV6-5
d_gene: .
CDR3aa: CASSWGPRGGGYEQYF
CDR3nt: TGTGCCAGCAGTTGGGGTCCTCGCGGCGGAGGCTACGAGCAGTACTTC

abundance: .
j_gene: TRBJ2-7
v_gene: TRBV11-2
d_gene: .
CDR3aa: CASSFRRTVGEGTYEQYF
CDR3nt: TGTGCCAGCAGCTTTAGGAGGACAGTGGGGGAGGGAACCTACGAGCAGTACTTC

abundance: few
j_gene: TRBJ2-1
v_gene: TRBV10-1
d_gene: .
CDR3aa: CASSETRVTSSYNEQFF
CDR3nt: TGCGCCAGCAGTGAGACCCGCGTGACTAGCTCCTACAATGAGCAGTTCTTC

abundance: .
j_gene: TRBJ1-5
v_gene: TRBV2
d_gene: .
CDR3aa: CASSPGRRDQPQHF
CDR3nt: TGTGCCAGCTCACCCGGGAGGAGGGATCAGCCCCAGCATTTT

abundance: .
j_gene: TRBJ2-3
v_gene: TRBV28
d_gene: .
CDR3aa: CASTPGTDTQYF
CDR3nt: TGTGCCAGCACCCCGGGAACTGATACGCAGTATTTT

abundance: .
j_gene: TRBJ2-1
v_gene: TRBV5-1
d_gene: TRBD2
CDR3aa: CASSLGEGASYNEQFF
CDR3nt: TGCGCCAGCAGCTTAGGGGAGGGAGCCTCCTACAATGAGCAGTTCTTC

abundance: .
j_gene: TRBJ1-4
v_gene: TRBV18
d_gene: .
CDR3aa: CASSITGGINEKLFF
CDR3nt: TGTGCCAGCTCAATAACAGGTGGAATTAATGAAAAACTGTTTTTT

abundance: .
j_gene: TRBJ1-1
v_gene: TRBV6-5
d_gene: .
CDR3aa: CASSYESGAGTEAFF
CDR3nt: TGTGCCAGCAGTTACGAGTCTGGGGCGGGGACTGAAGCTTTCTTT

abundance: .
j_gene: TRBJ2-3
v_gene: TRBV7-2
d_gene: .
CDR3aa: CASSQGWIADSTDTQYF
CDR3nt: TGTGCCAGCAGCCAAGGTTGGATAGCGGACAGCACAGATACGCAGTATTTT

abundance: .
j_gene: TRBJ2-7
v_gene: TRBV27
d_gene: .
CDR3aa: CASSERQGVKQYF
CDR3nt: TGTGCCAGCAGTGAAAGGCAGGGCGTAAAGCAGTACTTC